This T cell receptor (beta chain) originates from a study of T cell responses to AZD1222 COVID-19 vaccine. Assay used: immunoSEQ multiplex PCR; TCRdb lists only in-frame clones, some missing. The data show approximately 110,000 clones, about 92% seen once. Study-wide results and limits: Per reports, nearly half of all spike-specific TCRs target regions that are unmutated in variants.

In regard to this clone: Its antigen is unidentified.

The receptor's source is an adult in good health. Source: peripheral blood, taken on day 0 of AZD1222 vaccination.

The CDR3 here is CASSRDSPNSPLHF. The CDR3 DNA reads TGTGCCAGCAGCCGGGACAGCCCTAATTCACCCCTCCACTTT. This rearrangement joins TRBV7-9 to TRBJ1-6; 7 positions agree with TRBD1. Germline loops: CDR1 SEHNR, CDR2 FQNEAQ (reference sequence). The CDR3 loop spans 14 amino acids. The junction had 4 bases not matched to a gene; V was cut back by 5 bases and J by 6 bases. Variable domain in full (rest from reference TRBV7-9 and TRBJ1-6): DTGVSQNPRHKITKRGQNVTFRCDPISEHNRLYWYRQTLGQGPEFLTYFQNEAQLEKSRLLSDRFSAERPKGSFSTLEIQRTEQGDSAMYLCASSRDSPNSPLHFGNGTRLTVT.